Listed below are T cell receptor beta chains from one sample, sequenced in a study of cytomegalovirus exposure and HLA in healthy donors. Repertoires were generated with immunoSEQ multiplex PCR, while TCRdb's copy carries only in-frame clones and drops some. There are under 200,000 clones in the sample; roughly two thirds occur only once, and less than 3.5% lies in the top ten. Sequenced material: PBMCs. These TCRs come from a woman in her 40s in good health and CMV-seropositive. Each CDR3 is given without its conserved first and last residue.

V	J	CDR3
TRBV19	TRBJ2-1	ASSTTGRREQF
TRBV28	TRBJ1-2	ASSFGENYGYT
TRBV13	TRBJ2-3	ASSTRRGPGTSGSHTDTQY
TRBV20-1	TRBJ1-1	SARTGAEAF
TRBV6-1	TRBJ2-3	ASRGTEDTQY
TRBV4-3	TRBJ1-1	ASSQEAALNTEAF
TRBV11-2	TRBJ1-1	ASSRTGRMNTEAF
TRBV13	TRBJ1-3	ATEKDSSGNTIY
TRBV5-1	TRBJ2-2	ASSFLGGLTGGRAGELF
TRBV5-1	TRBJ2-3	ASSFLGTEDTQY
TRBV29-1	TRBJ2-1	SVLLAGGEQF
TRBV5-1	TRBJ2-7	ASSLRGAGGLIYEQY
TRBV4-3	TRBJ2-3	ASSDNGLAGGDTQY
TRBV7-6	TRBJ1-1	ASSPRGGNTEAF
TRBV7-2	TRBJ1-1	ASSLAILLNTEAF
TRBV2	TRBJ1-6	ASSEMGQGQSPLH
TRBV4-1	TRBJ2-7	ASSQDRTFGGTREQY
TRBV5-1	TRBJ2-3	ASSLSKPDTQY
TRBV28	TRBJ1-5	ASSSDREVSSNQPQH
TRBV29-1	TRBJ2-7	SGLHLWEQY
TRBV6-5	TRBJ2-1	ASSYAGGPYNEQF
TRBV4-3	TRBJ2-3	ASSQVHTDTQY
TRBV29-1	TRBJ2-7	SVGQWDSEQY
TRBV7-9	TRBJ1-4	ASENYPVRGGNEELF
TRBV5-6	TRBJ1-5	ASSLRLMNQPQH
TRBV5-8	TRBJ2-1	ASSGTVYNEQF
TRBV5-1	TRBJ1-2	ASSTDSGANYGYP
TRBV5-6	TRBJ1-1	ASSLRDRGGSEAF
TRBV19	TRBJ2-7	ASSISGTGYYEQY
TRBV4-1	TRBJ1-2	ASSQDPESYGYT
TRBV4-3	TRBJ2-2	ASSQEVSGGGTGELF
TRBV4-2	TRBJ2-2	ASSQVPGLAGGGTGELF
TRBV19	TRBJ1-5	ASSISSSNQPQH
TRBV6-5	TRBJ1-6	ASRARGMGSPLH
TRBV28	TRBJ2-4	ASNTGTKNIQY
TRBV5-1	TRBJ2-7	ASSLADSIYEQY
TRBV29-1	TRBJ2-1	SVPRGLERSEQF
TRBV18	TRBJ1-6	ASSPTVTGNNSPLH
TRBV18	TRBJ2-3	ASSPVASPTTTDTQY
TRBV15	TRBJ1-5	ATSRDLTGNQPQH
TRBV5-5	NA	ASSSTGGEVDEQY
TRBV6-4	TRBJ2-1	ASSEHLAGYNEQF
TRBV28	TRBJ2-1	ASSLELAGDNEQF
TRBV28	TRBJ2-1	ASSRDSNEQF
TRBV7-8	TRBJ1-4	ASSRDTNNEKLF
TRBV2	TRBJ2-1	ASSEFAGGRNEQF
TRBV6-1	TRBJ2-7	ASSDRGAAEQY
TRBV18	TRBJ2-7	ASSPGPGSGEYEQY
TRBV5-4	TRBJ1-2	ASSPQGTTNYGYT
TRBV4-2	TRBJ2-7	ASSQGSGLADYEQY
TRBV28	TRBJ2-7	ASSLTSYEQY
TRBV28	TRBJ1-2	ASSLRGFYGYT
TRBV7-3	TRBJ2-7	ASSAQGGDEQY
TRBV7-2	TRBJ2-4	AKGGSLAKNIQY
TRBV9	TRBJ2-5	ASSVSDQETQY